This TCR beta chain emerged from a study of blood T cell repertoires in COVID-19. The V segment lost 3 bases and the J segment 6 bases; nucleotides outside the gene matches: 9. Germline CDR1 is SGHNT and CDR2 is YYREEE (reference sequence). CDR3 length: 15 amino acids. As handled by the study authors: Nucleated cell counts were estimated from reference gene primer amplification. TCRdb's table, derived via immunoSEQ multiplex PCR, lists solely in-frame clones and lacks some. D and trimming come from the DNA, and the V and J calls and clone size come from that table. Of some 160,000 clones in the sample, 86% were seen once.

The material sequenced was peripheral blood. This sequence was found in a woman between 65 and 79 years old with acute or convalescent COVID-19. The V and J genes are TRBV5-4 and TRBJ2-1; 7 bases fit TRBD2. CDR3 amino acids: CASSSWGGGGNEQFF. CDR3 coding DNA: TGTGCCAGCAGCTCCTGGGGGGGTGGGGGCAATGAGCAGTTCTTC.